Below, 24 T cell receptor beta chains from the same sample are listed, as sequenced in a study of blood T cell repertoires in COVID-19. TCRdb's copy holds only in-frame clones and misses some; the assay was immunoSEQ multiplex PCR. The sample holds 200,000 to 250,000 clones; 75% to 85% are singletons and the top ten take 4.5% to 6%. Sequencing was performed on peripheral blood. These TCRs come from a man between 45 and 60 years old with COVID-19, enrolled during active disease.

V usage is TRBV6-1 and J usage is TRBJ2-3, with 9 positions matching TRBD2. The CDR3 is 15 amino acids. Germline V gives CDR1 MNHNS, CDR2 SASEGT. V dropped 4 bases and J dropped 2; count of bases not matched to a gene: 4. Written as DNA, the CDR3 is TGTGCCAGCAGTGTAGCGGGGGCCACCACAGATACGCAGTATTTT. Protein product: CASSVAGATTDTQYF.

The genes are TRBV6-2 or TRBV6-3 and TRBJ1-2; D is unresolved. The V gene lost 5 bases and the J gene lost 6 bases, with 19 bases spanning the gap. This CDR3 contains 15 residues. Germline V gives CDR1 MNHEY, CDR2 SVGEGT. The CDR3, as DNA: TGTGCCAGCAGTCTATACCCCGTCGCAACTCATGGCTACACCTTC. Protein: CASSLYPVATHGYTF.

The chain couples TRBV9 to TRBJ1-1; D is uncertain. The CDR3 consists of 13 residues. CDR1 is SGDLS and CDR2 is YYNGEE in the germline V gene. V was shortened by 3 bases and J by 6 bases, with 12 bases between the two germline ends. The DNA of the CDR3 is TGTGCCAGCAGCGAAGGGAGTAAGTCTGAAGCTTTCTTT. It encodes CASSEGSKSEAFF.

The chain employs TRBV6-2 or TRBV6-3 and TRBJ1-2, with a possible D match to TRBD1 (5 bases). Germline V CDR1 and CDR2: MNHEY, SVGEGT. This CDR3 is built from 15 residues. V was pared by 3 bases and J by 4 bases, with 15 bases between. DNA for the CDR3: TGTGCCAGCAGTTATGGGGCAGCTCCTTTCTATGGCTACACCTTC. Translated, it gives CASSYGAAPFYGYTF.

This clone has a single count. The chain links TRBV4-2 to TRBJ1-4; D might be TRBD1 (5 bases). The CDR3 is 16 residues long. Trimming stripped 1 base from V and 8 bases from J, with 17 bases between. Germline CDR1 is LGHNA and CDR2 is YNFKEQ. The CDR3 DNA reads as TGTGCCAGCAGCCAAGCTACCGGGACTTCCGGGGAAAAACTGTTTTTT. Translation: CASSQATGTSGEKLFF.

The chain employs TRBV3-1 (or the pseudogene TRBV3-2) and TRBJ2-1; 11 bases map to TRBD2. The CDR3 spans 18 residues. The trim removed 2 bases at V and 3 bases at J, leaving 9 bases unmatched. Germline V gives CDR1 LGHDT, CDR2 YNNKEL (reference sequence). The CDR3 region is CASSQPLVAGGIYNEQFF. The CDR3 DNA reads as TGTGCCAGCAGCCAACCCCTGGTAGCGGGGGGGATCTACAATGAGCAGTTCTTC.

Only one count was recorded for this clone. This chain links TRBV29-1 with TRBJ2-7; no definite D call. Germline CDR1 reads SQVTM; CDR2 reads ANQGSEA. The germline V and J ends were trimmed by 4 bases and 6 bases, with 13 bases remaining between them. This CDR3 is built from 12 residues. This CDR3 is CSVVGEKSEQYF. The CDR3 DNA reads TGCAGCGTTGTTGGTGAGAAAAGCGAGCAGTACTTC.

The V and J genes are TRBV19 and TRBJ1-2, with TRBD1 matching over 12 bases. V gave up 6 bases and J gave up 7 bases; unmatched junction bases: 6. Germline V gene lookup returns CDR1 LNHDA and CDR2 SQIVND (reference sequence). The CDR3 loop spans 14 amino acids. CDR3 nucleotides: TGTGCCAGTAGATGGGGACAGGGGGCGCCTGGCTACACCTTC. It yields the protein CASRWGQGAPGYTF.

The V and J genes are TRBV5-5 and TRBJ2-3; 11 bases are a match to TRBD2. The CDR3 totals 14 residues. The germline gives CDR1 SGHKS, CDR2 YYEKEE (reference sequence). Trimming took 6 bases from V and 9 from J; bases not matched to a gene: 9. This chain's CDR3 is CASNLGTSGETQYF. The CDR3 DNA reads TGTGCCAGCAACCTAGGGACTAGCGGAGAGACGCAGTATTTT. The full variable domain, rest sourced from reference TRBV5-5 and TRBJ2-3, is DAGVTQSPTHLIKTRGQQVTLRCSPISGHKSVSWYQQVLGQGPQFIFQYYEKEERGRGNFPDRFSARQFPNYSSELNVNALLLGDSALYLCASNLGTSGETQYFGPGTRLTVL.

The chain combines TRBV3-1 (or the pseudogene TRBV3-2) with TRBJ1-6; D may be TRBD1 (5 bases). V lost 3 bases, J lost 7 bases, and 13 bases lay in between. The CDR3 totals 15 residues. Germline assignment: CDR1 LGHDT and CDR2 YNNKEL (reference sequence). The CDR3 here is CASSQVGAGNSPLHF. The CDR3 nucleotides are TGTGCCAGCAGCCAGGTAGGGGCTGGGAATTCACCCCTCCACTTT.

The V and J genes are TRBV4-3 and TRBJ1-1; TRBD1 agrees at 11 bases. The trim removed 1 base at V and 7 bases at J, leaving 5 bases unmatched. Germline V gives CDR1 LGHNA, CDR2 YSLEER. This CDR3 spans 15 amino acids. The CDR3 DNA reads TGCGCCAGCAGCCAAGTAGGACAGGGGGCCGATGAAGCTTTCTTT. This sequence encodes CASSQVGQGADEAFF.

The chain couples TRBV5-1 to TRBJ2-2, with no clear D. Germline-derived CDR1 and CDR2 are SGHRS and YFSETQ. This CDR3 is built from 15 residues. V was cut by 2 bases and J by 5 bases, with 13 bases left in between. The CDR3 is CASSFMAGLTGELFF. CDR3 DNA: TGCGCCAGCAGCTTTATGGCAGGCTTAACCGGGGAGCTGTTTTTT.

This clone was found once. The chain recombines TRBV5-1 with TRBJ1-2; D ambiguous. Looked up from germline, CDR1 is SGHRS and CDR2 is YFSETQ. The CDR3 has 17 residues. Deletions cut 4 bases from V and 3 bases from J, with 22 bases between. Here the CDR3 reads CASSPLAGSIPDYGYTF. In DNA form, the CDR3 reads TGCGCCAGCAGCCCATTGGCAGGATCGATACCTGACTATGGCTACACCTTC.

This clone occurred a few times. The CDR3 is CASSDTDTNIQYF. The CDR3 DNA follows: TGTGCCAGCAGCGATACGGACACGAACATTCAGTACTTC. The chain combines TRBV7-9 with TRBJ2-4; TRBD1 might be the D (5 bases). Trimming took 5 bases from V and 7 from J, leaving 12 bases between them. This CDR3 contains 13 residues. Germline CDR1 is SEHNR and CDR2 is FQNEAQ (reference sequence).

This chain links TRBV7-9 with TRBJ2-3; 11 bases line up with TRBD2. This CDR3 has 16 amino acids. Germline CDR1 reads SEHNR; CDR2 reads FQNEAQ (reference sequence). V was clipped by 5 bases and J by 0 bases; unmatched bases: 4. This CDR3 is CASSALAGGSTDTQYF. In DNA form, the CDR3 reads TGTGCCAGCAGCGCCCTAGCGGGGGGTAGCACAGATACGCAGTATTTT.

The J gene is TRBJ2-7, the V gene TRBV18; 9 nucleotides match TRBD1. The junction had 4 bases not matched to a gene; V was cut back by 1 base and J by 3 bases. CDR1 is KGHSH and CDR2 is LQKENI in the germline V gene. The CDR3 length is 15 residues. CDR3 region: CASSPLGTGNYEQYF. The CDR3 bases are TGTGCCAGCTCACCACTTGGGACAGGGAACTACGAGCAGTACTTC.

The chain employs TRBV28 and TRBJ2-7; D call uncertain. The CDR3 has 14 amino acids. V lost 0 bases and J lost 0, with 6 bases in between. The germline CDR1 and CDR2 sequences are MDHEN and SYDVKM. CDR3 protein: CASSLWASSYEQYF. The CDR3 DNA reads as TGTGCCAGCAGTTTATGGGCAAGCTCCTACGAGCAGTACTTC.

The rearrangement uses TRBV6-6 and TRBJ2-7, with a tentative D call TRBD1 (6 bases). The CDR3 has 11 amino acids. Germline V gives CDR1 MNHNY, CDR2 SVGAGI (reference sequence). The V end lost 6 bases, the J end lost 4 bases, and 7 bases lay between the germline ends. The CDR3 DNA is TGTGCCAGCAGAGGGGGATACGAGCAGTACTTC. Translated, it gives CASRGGYEQYF.

This chain uses TRBV13 with TRBJ1-4; no reliable D call. In germline, CDR1 is PRHDT, CDR2 FYEKMQ (reference sequence). The CDR3 loop spans 15 amino acids. The ends were cut back, 8 bases at V and 0 bases at J, with 13 bases in the middle. The CDR3 DNA follows: TGTGCCAGCTCCTCCACCGGGGCAACTAATGAAAAACTGTTTTTT. Translated: CASSSTGATNEKLFF.

The genes are TRBV6-2 or TRBV6-3 and TRBJ1-2, with TRBD1 matching over 9 bases. The length of the CDR3 is 13 residues. V was clipped by 4 bases and J by 7 bases; unmatched bases: 4. Germline V gene lookup returns CDR1 MNHEY and CDR2 SVGEGT. The CDR3 here is CASSSYRGLGYTF. The CDR3 DNA reads TGTGCCAGCAGTTCATACAGGGGGCTTGGCTACACCTTC.

The V gene is TRBV7-9, the J gene TRBJ2-1; 14 bases match TRBD2. The CDR3 sequence is 17 residues long. With 8 bases clipped from V and 0 bases from J, the junction kept 6 bases outside the gene matches. Germline values: CDR1 SEHNR, CDR2 FQNEAQ (reference sequence). DNA for the CDR3: TGTGCCAGCTCGGGACTAGCGGGGGAGTACTCCTACAATGAGCAGTTCTTC. It codes for CASSGLAGEYSYNEQFF.

This clone turned up a few times. Here the CDR3 DNA reads TGTGCCAGCAGCAAAACAGATACGCAGTATTTT. Residues: CASSKTDTQYF. The chain employs TRBV2 and TRBJ2-3; unclear D gene. The V and J ends lost 6 bases and 3 bases respectively, with 4 bases between them. CDR3 length equals 11 residues. CDR1 and CDR2 from the germline V gene are SNHLY and FYNNEI.

This clone has just one count. The chain combines TRBV12-3 or TRBV12-4 with TRBJ2-5; D may be TRBD1 (6 bases). V shed 8 bases and J shed 2 bases, with 12 bases lying between them. This CDR3 is 13 amino acids long. CDR3: CASATGFQETQYF. In nucleotides, the CDR3 is TGTGCCAGCGCGACAGGTTTTCAAGAGACCCAGTACTTC.

The chain links TRBV5-1 to TRBJ2-3; D possibly corresponds to TRBD2 (6 bases). This CDR3 has 18 amino acids. Deletions cut 0 bases from V and 0 bases from J, with 17 bases between. The V gene's germline CDR1 is SGHRS and CDR2 YFSETQ. In nucleotides, the CDR3 is TGCGCCAGCAGCTTGGGACTAGTCCACCCTCTTAGCACAGATACGCAGTATTTT. Translating gives CASSLGLVHPLSTDTQYF.